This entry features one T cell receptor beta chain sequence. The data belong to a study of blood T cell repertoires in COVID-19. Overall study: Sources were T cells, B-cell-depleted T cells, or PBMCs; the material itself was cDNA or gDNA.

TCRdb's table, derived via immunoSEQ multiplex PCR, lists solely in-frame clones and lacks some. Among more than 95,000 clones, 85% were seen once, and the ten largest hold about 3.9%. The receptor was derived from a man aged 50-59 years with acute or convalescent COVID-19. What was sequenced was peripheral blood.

The CDR3 region is CASSPTSSTGELFF. For the CDR3, the DNA is TGTGCCAGCAGTCCGACTAGTTCCACCGGGGAGCTGTTTTTT. This chain uses TRBV6-6 with TRBJ2-2, with a tentative D call TRBD2 (6 bases). Between the trimmed V and J ends, which lost 5 bases and 4 bases, there was a span of 11 bases. Germline V gene data show CDR1 as MNHNY and CDR2 as SVGAGI (reference sequence). CDR3 length: 14 amino acids.